The TCR beta chain described here comes from a study of CD8 T cells in Susac syndrome. This clonotype was seen a single time. The CDR3 has 13 residues. The V and J ends lost 11 bases and 3 bases respectively, with 16 bases between them. Germline CDR1 reads LNHNV; CDR2 reads YYDKDF (reference sequence). The authors reverse transcribed 0.5 to 1 ug RNA with random hexamers. Multiplex immunoSEQ PCR targeted 54 Vbeta and 13 Jbeta TCR beta segments. TCRdb re-derived calls from the immunoSEQ multiplex PCR reads in MiXCR, one entry per CDR3 protein. Here the sample spans approximately 220,000 distinct CDR3 sequences, approximately 95% being singletons. Sequencing of TCR beta was carried out in blood CD8+ and CD4+ T cells. Those who served as multiple sclerosis controls were treatment-naive patients with stable or active relapsing-remitting disease.

V is TRBV15 and J is TRBJ1-1, with D maybe TRBD1 (6 bases). The source is a human donor with multiple sclerosis. Source material: CD4+ T cells from PBMCs. The CDR3 region is CAANRVRDTEAFF. The CDR3 coding sequence is TGTGCCGCAAACAGGGTGAGAGACACTGAAGCTTTCTTT.